This passage covers 12 T cell receptor beta chains from one sample sequenced in a study of OX40 agonist ivuxolimab in advanced cancers. Generated by immunoSEQ multiplex PCR, the TCRdb table keeps only in-frame clones and is missing some. Altogether about 64,000 clones are present, about 80% being singletons, with the ten largest covering 2% to 2.5%. The input for sequencing was CD4+ or CD8+ T cells sorted from blood, taken in a trial of the OX40 agonist ivuxolimab. The receptors come from an adult with an advanced solid tumor such as melanoma, head and neck, liver or kidney cancer.

The table lists this clone with many counts. This sample includes further DNA sequences coding for the same CDR3. The V gene is TRBV7-9, the J gene TRBJ2-3, with D unclear. Germline V gene data show CDR1 as SEHNR and CDR2 as FQNEAQ (reference sequence). V shed 3 bases and J shed 2 bases, with 9 bases lying between them. The CDR3 totals 14 residues. Here the CDR3 reads CASSFRTATDTQYF. The CDR3, as DNA: TGTGCCAGCAGCTTTCGGACCGCCACAGATACGCAGTATTTT.

This clone was recorded only once. V is TRBV7-9 and J is TRBJ1-2; D is undetermined. The CDR3 is 14 residues long. Trimming took off 2 bases at V and 3 bases at J, with 10 bases between the two ends. CDR1 and CDR2 (germline): SEHNR, FQNEAQ (reference sequence). The CDR3 reads CASSLWDRDYGYTF. Here the CDR3 DNA reads TGTGCCAGCAGCTTATGGGATAGGGACTATGGCTACACCTTC.

The gene calls are TRBV6-1 and TRBJ2-5, with D perhaps TRBD1 (5 bases). The CDR3 contains 12 residues. Trimming cost V 5 bases and J 2 bases, with 6 bases left between them. Germline CDR1 reads MNHNS; CDR2 reads SASEGT. In DNA, the CDR3 is TGTGCCAGCAGTCGACAGCAAGAGACCCAGTACTTC. Its translation: CASSRQQETQYF.

The chain carries TRBV9 and TRBJ2-3; D perhaps matches TRBD2 (6 bases). The V gene lost 0 bases and the J gene lost 0 bases, with 11 bases spanning the gap. The CDR3 has 16 amino acids. The germline gives CDR1 SGDLS, CDR2 YYNGEE. Here the CDR3 DNA reads TGTGCCAGCAGCGTAGAGGGTAGCGGTAGCACAGATACGCAGTATTTT. This codes for CASSVEGSGSTDTQYF. Full variable domain (rest looked up from reference TRBV9 and TRBJ2-3): DSGVTQTPKHLITATGQRVTLRCSPRSGDLSVYWYQQSLDQGLQFLIQYYNGEERAKGNILERFSAQQFPDLHSELNLSSLELGDSALYFCASSVEGSGSTDTQYFGPGTRLTVL.

DNA of the CDR3: TGTGCCAGCAGCCCGGGACAGGGAAGGGGCCCCCAAGAGACCCAGTACTTC. Protein: CASSPGQGRGPQETQYF. This rearrangement joins TRBV7-6 to TRBJ2-5, with 9 bases matching TRBD1. The germline CDR1 and CDR2 sequences are SGHVS and FNYEAQ. The CDR3 consists of 17 residues. J was trimmed by 1 base and V by 5 bases; bases with no gene match: 11.

This clone was observed a few times. The chain is built from TRBV5-4 and TRBJ2-1; 7 nucleotides match TRBD2. The CDR3 consists of 17 residues. With V trimmed by 1 base and J by 1 base, 8 bases remained unmatched. The germline V gene has CDR1 SGHNT and CDR2 YYREEE (reference sequence). The chain's CDR3 is CASSLLAGVGSYNEQFF. As DNA, the CDR3 is TGTGCCAGCAGCTTGTTGGCGGGAGTCGGATCCTACAATGAGCAGTTCTTC.

This chain joins TRBV6-5 and TRBJ2-3; D is unresolved. Germline values: CDR1 MNHEY, CDR2 SVGAGI. CDR3 length: 11 amino acids. V lost 4 bases to trimming and J lost 4 bases, with 3 bases between them. The CDR3 spells CASSFPDTQYF. CDR3 DNA sequence: TGTGCCAGCAGTTTCCCAGATACGCAGTATTTT.

The rearrangement joins TRBV19 to TRBJ2-1; TRBD1 aligns across 7 bases. This CDR3 contains 16 residues. Looked up from germline, CDR1 is LNHDA and CDR2 is SQIVND (reference sequence). The V and J ends lost 7 bases and 2 bases, in that order; junction bases with no gene match: 11. The CDR3 reads CASTQGQGVPYNEQFF. CDR3 coding DNA: TGTGCCAGTACCCAGGGGCAGGGGGTGCCCTACAATGAGCAGTTCTTC.

The gene calls are TRBV19 and TRBJ2-3, with D possibly TRBD2 on 5 matching bases. V lost 1 base and J 4 bases, leaving 12 bases between the germline ends. The CDR3 totals 15 residues. Germline V lookup: CDR1 LNHDA, CDR2 SQIVND (reference sequence). CDR3 sequence (DNA): TGTGCCAGTAGTATAGGTGGGAGTCGCGCAGATACGCAGTATTTT. Its translation is CASSIGGSRADTQYF.

The chain links TRBV7-9 to TRBJ1-2; the D is unclear. V was cut by 3 bases and J by 1 base, with 6 bases left in between. The CDR3 is 13 residues long. Germline-derived CDR1 and CDR2 are SEHNR and FQNEAQ (reference sequence). In DNA form, the CDR3 reads TGTGCCAGCAGCTTCGGCGGTAACTATGGCTACACCTTC. Residues: CASSFGGNYGYTF.

This chain connects TRBV15 to TRBJ1-1, with 10 positions matching TRBD1. This CDR3 has 15 amino acids. V shed 7 bases and J 1 base; nucleotides not matched to a gene: 6. Germline assignment: CDR1 LNHNV and CDR2 YYDKDF (reference sequence). CDR3 amino acids: CATITDRGRNTEAFF. CDR3 sequence (DNA): TGTGCCACCATTACGGACAGGGGGAGGAACACTGAAGCTTTCTTT.

This chain connects TRBV7-9 to TRBJ1-1; no clear D gene. CDR1 and CDR2 from the germline V gene are SEHNR and FQNEAQ (reference sequence). V lost 5 bases and J lost 6, with 16 bases in between. The CDR3 contains 14 residues. The CDR3 bases are TGTGCCAGCAGCCTGCCAATTGGGGAAGCTGAAGCTTTCTTT. This sequence encodes CASSLPIGEAEAFF. Filled out from reference TRBV7-9 and TRBJ1-1, the complete variable domain reads DTGVSQNPRHKITKRGQNVTFRCDPISEHNRLYWYRQTLGQGPEFLTYFQNEAQLEKSRLLSDRFSAERPKGSFSTLEIQRTEQGDSAMYLCASSLPIGEAEAFFGQGTRLTVV.